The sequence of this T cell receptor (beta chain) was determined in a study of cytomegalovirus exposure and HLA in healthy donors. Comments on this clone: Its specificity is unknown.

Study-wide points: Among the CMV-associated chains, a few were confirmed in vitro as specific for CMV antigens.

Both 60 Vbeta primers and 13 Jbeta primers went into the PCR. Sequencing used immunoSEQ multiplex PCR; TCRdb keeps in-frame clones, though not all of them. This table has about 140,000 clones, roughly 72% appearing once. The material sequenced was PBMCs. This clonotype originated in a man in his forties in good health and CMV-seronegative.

CDR3 sequence (DNA): TGTGCCAGCAGCTTGGTTGGGGCGCGGGAGACCCAGTACTTC. Translated: CASSLVGARETQYF. The V call is TRBV5-6, the J call TRBJ2-5; a possible D gene is TRBD1 (5 bases). The CDR3 sequence is 14 residues long. The V gene's germline CDR1 is SGHDT and CDR2 YYEEEE. V lost 0 bases and J 5 bases, leaving 11 bases between the germline ends.